This TCR beta chain was recovered during a study of early T cells in non-severe SARS-CoV-2 infection. TCRdb fed the 5' RACE reads into MiXCR, producing one record per CDR3 protein. The table has roughly 66,000 distinct CDR3 sequences, approximately 9% seen once. Germline CDR1 and CDR2: ENHRY and SYGVKD. This CDR3 is 11 amino acids long. V shed 11 bases and J shed 4 bases, with 12 bases lying between them. Sequenced sample: whole blood. The sequence came from an adult who was a healthcare worker with PCR-confirmed SARS-CoV-2 infection or an uninfected control (not recorded which). This rearrangement joins TRBV10-3 to TRBJ2-7; D is unclear. The DNA of the CDR3 is TGTGCCGCTGCTACCATGTACGAGCAGTACTTC. This translates into CAAATMYEQYF.